These 21 T cell receptor beta chains were all obtained from the same sample, sequenced in a study of CD8 T cells in ankylosing spondylitis. Study-wide findings and caveats: Blood from ankylosing spondylitis patients appeared to carry a characteristic roughly 8-variant TCR beta motif.

TCRdb analysed the 5' RACE reads with MiXCR anew, one entry per CDR3 protein. The sample contains around 480,000 distinct CDR3 sequences, about a sixth of which appear only once. No antigen has been assigned to these receptors. The source material was blood, either unsorted or a sorted T cell fraction (not recorded which). The receptors originated from a male donor with ankylosing spondylitis.

This clonotype was counted only a few times. The rearrangement joins TRBV6-5 to TRBJ2-7; 7 bases are a match to TRBD1. V was pared by 4 bases and J by 3 bases, with 9 bases of the junction left unmatched. CDR1 is MNHEY, CDR2 SVGAGI, per germline. The CDR3 is made up of 15 amino acids. CDR3 nucleotides: TGTGCCAGCAGTTCACCCGGGACAGTCTTCTACGAGCAGTACTTC. It translates to CASSSPGTVFYEQYF.

V is TRBV7-2 and J is TRBJ2-7, with D unresolved. Trimming pared 0 bases from V and 5 bases from J, leaving 8 bases between. Germline loops: CDR1 SGHTA, CDR2 FQGNSA. The CDR3 runs to 13 residues. CDR3 sequence (DNA): TGTGCCAGCAGCTTAGCGTCTTTAGACGAGCAGTACTTC. Protein sequence: CASSLASLDEQYF.

DNA of the CDR3: TGTGCCACCCGGGGGCCCTATGGCTACACCTTC. Translated: CATRGPYGYTF. The gene calls are TRBV6-6 and TRBJ1-2, with a tentative D call TRBD1 (6 bases). V lost 10 bases, J lost 4 bases, and 10 bases lay in between. The CDR3 length is 11 residues. Germline lookup yields CDR1 MNHNY and CDR2 SVGAGI (reference sequence).

This clonotype was counted a few times. This chain connects TRBV30 to TRBJ1-3; no clear D gene. This CDR3 is built from 16 residues. Per germline, CDR1 GTSNPN and CDR2 SVGIG (reference sequence). The V gene lost 4 bases and the J gene lost 0 bases, with 16 bases spanning the gap. This CDR3 is CAWNARRLSSGNTIYF. The CDR3, as DNA: TGTGCCTGGAATGCCCGGAGGCTGTCCTCTGGAAACACCATATATTTT.

J is TRBJ2-2 and V is TRBV5-1; 7 bases line up with TRBD1. V was pared by 2 bases and J by 3 bases, with 7 bases of the junction left unmatched. The CDR3 runs to 16 residues. CDR1 and CDR2 from the germline V gene are SGHRS and YFSETQ. CDR3 amino acids: CASSLQGPGDTGELFF. The CDR3 DNA sequence: TGCGCCAGCAGCTTACAGGGGCCCGGAGACACCGGGGAGCTGTTTTTT. Full variable domain (outside the CDR3, taken from reference TRBV5-1 and TRBJ2-2): KAGVTQTPRYLIKTRGQQVTLSCSPISGHRSVSWYQQTPGQGLQFLFEYFSETQRNKGNFPGRFSGRQFSNSRSEMNVSTLELGDSALYLCASSLQGPGDTGELFFGEGSRLTVL.

In this sample, this clonotype turned up a few times. The chain combines TRBV20-1 with TRBJ2-7; weak D call: TRBD2 (6 bases). Per germline, CDR1 DFQATT and CDR2 SNEGSKA (reference sequence). The CDR3 contains 16 residues. V was clipped by 0 bases and J by 0 bases, with 15 bases between them. CDR3 protein: CSARDGMRGHSYEQYF. The CDR3 bases are TGCAGTGCTAGAGACGGGATGCGGGGCCACTCCTACGAGCAGTACTTC.

V and J are TRBV5-1 and TRBJ2-7; D is possibly TRBD2 (7 bases). Deletions cut 6 bases from V and 1 base from J, with 11 bases between. Germline lookup yields CDR1 SGHRS and CDR2 YFSETQ. The CDR3 covers 13 residues. The chain's CDR3 is CASKRGGSYEQYF. The DNA of the CDR3 is TGCGCCAGCAAAAGGGGGGGGTCCTACGAGCAGTACTTC.

This clonotype showed up many times. V usage is TRBV24-1 and J usage is TRBJ2-7, with 9 bases lining up with TRBD2. V dropped 12 bases and J dropped 6; count of bases not matched to a gene: 20. The CDR3 sequence is 16 residues long. Germline V lookup: CDR1 KGHDR, CDR2 SFDVKD. CDR3 DNA sequence: TGTGCCCCCCCCGCGGGAGGGCCTTTGCCCAATTCCGAGCAGTACTTC. Encoded protein: CAPPAGGPLPNSEQYF.

The sample holds a few counts of this clonotype. The chain joins TRBV6-5 to TRBJ1-1, with unresolved D. This CDR3 has 13 amino acids. Germline CDR1 MNHEY, CDR2 SVGAGI. The V and J ends lost 2 bases and 6 bases respectively, with 10 bases between them. The CDR3 coding sequence is TGTGCCAGCAGTTACAGGGTTGGGGCTGAAGCTTTCTTT. Protein sequence: CASSYRVGAEAFF.

This clonotype came up many times. This chain links TRBV6-1 with TRBJ2-7; 10 bases line up with TRBD1. The CDR3 consists of 15 residues. Losses at the gene ends were 5 bases for V and 7 bases for J; bases not matched to a gene: 11. Germline lookup yields CDR1 MNHNS and CDR2 SASEGT. CDR3 DNA: TGTGCCAGCAGTAAACCGGGACAGGGGATCTGGGAGCAGTACTTC. This translates into CASSKPGQGIWEQYF.

The chain employs TRBV3-1 and TRBJ1-1; the D is unclear. Germline V lookup: CDR1 LGHDT, CDR2 YNNKEL (reference sequence). V was cut by 3 bases and J by 6 bases, with 14 bases left in between. The CDR3 is 14 residues long. The chain's CDR3 is CASSQQKKVAEAFF. In nucleotides, the CDR3 is TGTGCCAGCAGCCAGCAAAAAAAGGTGGCTGAAGCTTTCTTT.

The chain combines TRBV20-1 with TRBJ1-2, with a possible D match to TRBD1 (5 bases). V was cut by 7 bases and J by 4 bases, with 10 bases left in between. CDR3 length equals 11 residues. Germline CDR1 reads DFQATT; CDR2 reads SNEGSKA (reference sequence). CDR3 loop: CSGRAGYGYTF. The DNA for the CDR3 is TGCAGTGGCAGGGCTGGCTATGGCTACACCTTC.

The table lists this clonotype with many counts. The V gene is TRBV24-1, the J gene TRBJ2-1, with D hard to call. Trimming shortened V by 4 bases and J by 2 bases, and 8 bases separated the two germline ends. Germline CDR1 reads KGHDR; CDR2 reads SFDVKD. This CDR3 is built from 14 residues. CDR3 nucleotides: TGTGCCACCAGTGACCTAGGAACCTACAATGAGCAGTTCTTC. This encodes CATSDLGTYNEQFF.

The chain combines TRBV6-5 with TRBJ1-1; tentative D call: TRBD1 (6 bases). The CDR3 sequence is 16 residues long. Germline assignment: CDR1 MNHEY and CDR2 SVGAGI. V was clipped by 0 bases and J by 0 bases, with 11 bases between them. CDR3 protein: CASSYSTGSMNTEAFF. The CDR3 DNA is TGTGCCAGCAGTTACTCGACAGGATCTATGAACACTGAAGCTTTCTTT.

The CDR3 here is CASRPAGNYNEQFF. DNA of the CDR3: TGTGCCAGCCGCCCAGCGGGGAACTACAATGAGCAGTTCTTC. This chain uses TRBV27 with TRBJ2-1; 7 bases match TRBD2. This CDR3 contains 14 residues. The germline V gene has CDR1 MNHEY and CDR2 SMNVEV (reference sequence). The V gene end was trimmed by 8 bases and the J gene end by 3 bases; junction bases not matched to a gene: 7.

This clonotype has more than one count but fewer than ten. The gene calls are TRBV5-6 and TRBJ2-5; D remains ambiguous. The CDR3 extends over 14 amino acids. The V gene's germline CDR1 is SGHDT and CDR2 YYEEEE. V was cut by 1 base and J by 0 bases, with 7 bases left in between. The CDR3 spells CASSLIDYQETQYF. The CDR3 coding sequence is TGTGCCAGCAGCTTGATAGACTACCAAGAGACCCAGTACTTC.

This clonotype has ten or more counts. This sequence joins TRBV7-2 and TRBJ2-2; D possibly corresponds to TRBD2 (6 bases). Trimming pared 1 base from V and 1 base from J, leaving 7 bases between. The CDR3 covers 15 residues. CDR1 is SGHTA and CDR2 is FQGNSA in the germline V gene. The DNA for the CDR3 is TGTGCCAGCAGCTTAGGTAGCGGGAACACCGGGGAGCTGTTTTTT. It is translated as CASSLGSGNTGELFF. The whole variable domain, filled in from reference TRBV7-2 and TRBJ2-2, reads GAGVSQSPSNKVTEKGKDVELRCDPISGHTALYWYRQSLGQGLEFLIYFQGNSAPDKSGLPSDRFSAERTGGSVSTLTIQRTQQEDSAVYLCASSLGSGNTGELFFGEGSRLTVL.

The table lists this clonotype with many counts. This chain uses TRBV5-1 with TRBJ2-7, with D possibly matching TRBD1 (6 bases). CDR3 length: 14 residues. From germline, CDR1 is SGHRS and CDR2 YFSETQ. The V end lost 5 bases, the J end lost 3 bases, and 15 bases lay between the germline ends. CDR3 loop: CASSPGQLHYEQYF. CDR3 nucleotide sequence: TGCGCCAGCAGTCCAGGACAGCTCCACTACGAGCAGTACTTC.

This clonotype has a handful of counts. This chain connects TRBV4-2 to TRBJ2-3, with 13 positions matching TRBD2. This CDR3 region has 15 residues. With 0 bases clipped from V and 11 bases from J, the junction kept 5 bases outside the gene matches. The germline V gene encodes CDR1 LGHNA and CDR2 YNFKEQ. CDR3 loop: CASSQDGTSGTMQYF. CDR3 DNA sequence: TGTGCCAGCAGCCAAGATGGGACTAGCGGGACAATGCAGTATTTT.

This clonotype was detected a few times. The chain uses TRBV28 and TRBJ2-4; D perhaps matches TRBD2 (5 bases). V gave up 4 bases and J gave up 2 bases, with 12 bases separating them. Germline V gives CDR1 MDHEN, CDR2 SYDVKM. The CDR3 is 15 residues long. The CDR3 coding sequence is TGTGCCAGCAGTTCCTCTGGCGGGTCCAAAAACATTCAGTACTTC. Encoded protein: CASSSSGGSKNIQYF.

The table lists this clonotype with a few counts. J is TRBJ1-2 and V is TRBV5-1; D perhaps matches TRBD1 (5 bases). Trimming stripped 1 base from V and 3 bases from J, with 19 bases between. The germline CDR1 and CDR2 sequences are SGHRS and YFSETQ. The CDR3 is 17 amino acids. This chain's CDR3 is CASSLWGSPALDYGYTF. As DNA, the CDR3 is TGCGCCAGCAGCTTGTGGGGCAGTCCGGCCCTTGACTATGGCTACACCTTC.